Listed below are T cell receptor beta chains from one sample, sequenced in a study of blood T cells in healthy people across ages. TCRdb re-called the 5' RACE reads through MiXCR, storing one row per CDR3 protein. The sample lists hundreds of thousands of distinct CDR3 sequences; about 50% were seen once. The sequencing input was blood. These receptor sequences come from a woman of 80 years or more in good health. Both conserved end residues are part of each CDR3. The order of the fields is CDR3 protein, CDR3 DNA, V gene, clone size, J gene, D gene. D genes are given only for firm matches. Clone size is shown for a subset of rows, as once, few, many or a class of expanded clone.

CATSGRAFTGELFF	TGTGCCACCAGTGGCAGGGCTTTCACCGGGGAGCTGTTTTTT	TRBV24-1	many	TRBJ2-2	-
CASSPHREEQFF	TGTGCCAGCAGCCCTCACAGGGAAGAGCAGTTCTTC	TRBV9	once	TRBJ2-1	-
CASNPGTSGRNEQFF	TGTGCCAGCAACCCCGGGACTAGCGGGAGGAATGAGCAGTTCTTC	TRBV27	-	TRBJ2-1	TRBD2
CASSQVLGSSYEQYF	TGTGCCAGCAGCCAAGTACTGGGGTCCTCCTACGAGCAGTACTTC	TRBV14	many	TRBJ2-7	-
CASSQDLSHRAYEQYF	TGCGCCAGCAGCCAAGATCTCTCCCACAGGGCCTACGAGCAGTACTTC	TRBV4-1	many	TRBJ2-7	-
CSVAPTKANTGELFF	TGCAGCGTTGCCCCCACCAAAGCGAACACCGGGGAGCTGTTTTTT	TRBV29-1	-	TRBJ2-2	-
CASSFSGQGRGDTEAFF	TGTGCCAGCAGTTTTTCTGGACAGGGGCGAGGGGACACTGAAGCTTTCTTT	TRBV12-3/TRBV12-4	-	TRBJ1-1	TRBD1
CASSPRTTRPDEQYF	TGTGCCAGCAGTCCCAGGACCACACGGCCTGACGAGCAGTACTTC	TRBV28	many	TRBJ2-7	-
CASSQSILAGGSQETQFF	TGCGCCAGCAGCCAATCCATCCTGGCGGGAGGATCTCAGGAGACCCAGTTCTTC	TRBV4-3	-	TRBJ2-1	TRBD2
CASRRPGTAHGEKLFF	TGTGCCAGCAGAAGGCCGGGGACAGCCCACGGGGAAAAACTGTTTTTT	TRBV12-3/TRBV12-4	once	TRBJ1-4	TRBD1
CASSLAGYNEQYF	TGTGCCAGCAGCTTAGCAGGGTACAATGAGCAGTACTTC	TRBV7-8	-	TRBJ2-5	-
CASSLAPREVNSPLHF	TGCGCCAGCAGCTTGGCCCCCCGAGAAGTCAATTCACCCCTCCACTTT	TRBV5-1	-	TRBJ1-6	-
CASSQGGRVGYTF	TGTGCCAGCAGCCAAGGAGGAAGGGTCGGCTACACCTTC	TRBV3-1	-	TRBJ1-2	-
CASSVDRGAVWGNEQFF	TGTGCCAGCAGCGTAGACAGGGGGGCTGTATGGGGCAATGAGCAGTTCTTC	TRBV9	-	TRBJ2-1	TRBD1
CASSPQTLRGTEAFF	TGTGCCAGCAGCCCCCAGACCCTAAGAGGCACTGAAGCTTTCTTT	TRBV11-1	-	TRBJ1-1	-
CASSQVGTGGLQETQYF	TGCGCCAGCAGCCAAGTCGGAACCGGGGGCCTCCAAGAGACCCAGTACTTC	TRBV4-1	many	TRBJ2-5	-
CASSPPSRTDTQYF	TGTGCCAGCAGCCCACCGTCTCGCACAGATACGCAGTATTTT	TRBV7-2	-	TRBJ2-3	-
CTSSAGGFRNQPQHF	TGTACCAGCAGTGCAGGGGGCTTTCGGAATCAGCCCCAGCATTTT	TRBV2	-	TRBJ1-5	TRBD1
CSARDPGYPSYEQYF	TGCAGTGCTAGAGATCCGGGATACCCCTCCTACGAGCAGTACTTC	TRBV20-1	many	TRBJ2-7	-
CSARDPRLEAFF	TGCAGTGCTAGGGACCCTCGGCTTGAAGCTTTCTTT	TRBV20-1	-	TRBJ1-1	-
CASSRTSGTKNIQYF	TGTGCCAGCAGCCGGACTAGCGGGACTAAAAACATTCAGTACTTC	TRBV3-1	many	TRBJ2-4	TRBD2
CASSSERVASSDTQYF	TGTGCCAGCAGCTCCGAAAGGGTGGCCTCGTCGGATACGCAGTATTTT	TRBV7-9	-	TRBJ2-3	-
CASSKLFVDTQYF	TGTGCCAGCAGCAAGCTGTTCGTGGATACGCAGTATTTT	TRBV12-3/TRBV12-4	many	TRBJ2-3	-
CASSFVRGKETQYF	TGTGCCAGCAGCTTTGTCCGGGGAAAAGAGACCCAGTACTTC	TRBV11-2	many	TRBJ2-5	-
CASSEAFLRMNTEAFF	TGTGCCAGCAGTGAAGCATTTCTCAGGATGAACACTGAAGCTTTCTTT	TRBV6-1	-	TRBJ1-1	-
CSARGLAGDIEQFF	TGCAGTGCTAGAGGGCTAGCGGGAGATATTGAGCAGTTCTTC	TRBV20-1	many	TRBJ2-1	TRBD2
CASSVVGGLGSPLHF	TGTGCCAGCAGCGTAGTTGGGGGTTTAGGATCACCCCTCCACTTT	TRBV9	few	TRBJ1-6	-
CASSATGDQPQHF	TGTGCCAGCAGCGCCACAGGAGATCAGCCCCAGCATTTT	TRBV5-5	many	TRBJ1-5	-
CASSVGGVTTEAFF	TGTGCCAGCTCCGTGGGGGGGGTGACCACTGAAGCTTTCTTT	TRBV28	-	TRBJ1-1	-
CAAGGRGAGDNEQFF	TGTGCCGCAGGAGGTCGGGGGGCGGGGGATAATGAGCAGTTCTTC	TRBV24-1	few	TRBJ2-1	-
CASSDISNQPQHF	TGTGCCAGCAGTGACATTAGCAATCAGCCCCAGCATTTT	TRBV2	-	TRBJ1-5	-
CASSEAGGYSPLHF	TGTGCCAGCAGTGAAGCCGGAGGATATTCACCCCTCCACTTT	TRBV2	few	TRBJ1-6	-
CASSLYNPGANVLTF	TGTGCCAGCAGTTTATACAACCCTGGGGCCAACGTCCTGACTTTC	TRBV27	-	TRBJ2-6	-
CASSQEGPQTTRGYTF	TGCGCCAGCAGCCAAGAGGGCCCTCAAACTACTAGGGGCTACACCTTC	TRBV4-1	-	TRBJ1-2	-
CASSHHSDDSPLHF	TGTGCCAGCAGCCACCACTCAGATGATTCACCCCTCCACTTT	TRBV7-9	-	TRBJ1-6	-
CASSAGTPGNEQFF	TGTGCCAGCAGCGCCGGGACTCCTGGGAATGAGCAGTTCTTC	TRBV7-2	many	TRBJ2-1	-
CASSYHRSYEQYF	TGTGCCAGCAGCTACCATCGCTCCTACGAGCAGTACTTC	TRBV13	few	TRBJ2-7	-
CASSQAPRDVINEQYF	TGTGCCAGCAGCCAAGCACCCAGGGACGTAATCAACGAGCAGTACTTC	TRBV3-1	many	TRBJ2-7	-
CASRQPGQGGGYTF	TGTGCCAGCAGACAGCCGGGACAAGGAGGAGGGTACACCTTC	TRBV27	-	TRBJ1-2	-
CASSLPGRQETQYF	TGTGCCAGCAGTTTACCGGGCAGACAAGAGACCCAGTACTTC	TRBV28	-	TRBJ2-5	-
CASSVAGGRAHDEQFF	TGTGCCAGCAGCGTAGCAGGCGGGAGGGCCCACGATGAGCAGTTCTTC	TRBV9	many	TRBJ2-1	TRBD2
CSASHGESYGYTF	TGCAGTGCTAGCCACGGTGAAAGCTATGGCTACACCTTC	TRBV20-1	-	TRBJ1-2	-
CASSEAGGHNEQFF	TGTGCCAGCAGTGAAGCTGGGGGCCACAATGAGCAGTTCTTC	TRBV6-1	-	TRBJ2-1	-